The T cell receptor (beta chain) under discussion was sequenced for a study of graft-versus-host responses after intestinal transplantation (TCRdb year 2021). In terms of the full investigation: Recipients received multivisceral, liver-intestinal, or isolated intestinal transplants. Alloreactive clones were identified by sequencing pre-transplant mixed lymphocyte reaction products and comparing them with unstimulated pre-transplant donor and recipient T cells. Bulk TCR-beta CDR3 sequencing was used to track graft-versus-host and host-versus-graft alloreactive T cell clones in the graft, circulation and bone marrow after intestinal transplantation. A peak of at least 4% donor T cells among recipient peripheral blood mononuclear cells was the definition used for donor T cell macrochimerism. Rather than going through the commercial service, samples from three later patients were sequenced in-house on an Illumina MiSeq and processed with MiXCR. The cohort enrolled about two dozen intestinal transplant recipients, one of whom was a retransplant, and a few patients without pretransplant specimens were excluded. Every recipient was given anti-thymocyte globulin induction, then maintenance tacrolimus and steroids for 2 to 4 years. Paper-wide results and their limitations: GvH clones turned up in recipient bone marrow, with some appearing earlier in ileal mucosa or blood, a pattern consistent with an intestinal mucosal origin. High GvH to HvG T cell clonal ratios were observed in the allografts of patients with donor T cell macrochimerism. Early after transplant, peak levels of circulating GvH clones were found to be associated with declines in HvG clones. Conclusions were limited by the relatively low number and heterogeneity of intestinal transplant patients.

The time point label, as the study defines it: cells obtained before transplantation from donor or recipient. CD3+CD4+ and CD3+CD8+ populations were FACS-sorted from unstimulated pre-transplant donor and recipient cells taken from spleen or lymph nodes. The germline V gene yields SGHAT for CDR1 and FQNNGV for CDR2. Trimming at the junction amounts to 4 bases on V and 8 bases on J, and the germline ends lie 15 bases apart. There are 15 amino acids in the CDR3, from cysteine to phenylalanine inclusive. Of the read, only the CDR3 DNA is kept; its 45 bases are in frame from base 1. Concerning this clone: The clone's antigen remains unknown. Base qualities are missing; no much larger clone stands one base away.

Libraries were built with the immunoSEQ multiplex PCR assay. For most patients, genomic DNA was isolated using the Qiagen DNeasy Blood and Tissue Kit and was shipped frozen to Adaptive Biotechnologies for TCR sequencing. For most patients, genomic DNA was subjected to high-throughput TCR-beta CDR3 sequencing by Adaptive Biotechnologies. For the original study's pipeline: TCR sequencing data were retrieved from Adaptive's ImmunoSEQ software for about 17 patients, whereas a few other patients were processed with MiXCR and VDJtools. CD4 versus CD8 sorting errors were corrected by removing sequences found in both subsets at a frequency ratio below 5:1. CDR3 nucleotide sequences shared between donor and recipient were removed because the origin of such sequences could not be assigned. Alloreactive clones required at least 2-fold expansion over unstimulated cells and minimum CFSE-low frequency of 0.002% (template counts) or 0.001% (read counts). Clones were considered mappable if detected in sequenced pre-transplant spleen, lymph node, or MLR CFSE-low populations of the donor or recipient. The cumulative frequency of alloreactive clones was calculated as a percentage of all sequences, weighted by copy number. The immuneACCESS repertoire file appears here via TCRdb, limited to in-frame rearrangements. These files lack a portion of the clones; in checked studies, under half of the deficit traces to unresolved V genes, and the cause of the others is not known. V and J calls plus clone size are reproduced from that table; the DNA served to infer D and trimming. The sample records 150,000 or so clones, 92% of which are singletons. The ten biggest clones cover roughly 0.19% of the sample.

The chain employs TRBV11-2 and TRBJ1-6; the D segment cannot be called with confidence. The clonotype originates from a human donor who received an intestinal transplant. The specimen was unstimulated CD4+ T cells sorted from spleen or lymph node cells, collected before intestinal transplant. In nucleotide form, the sequence is TGTGCCAGCAGCTCCGTGTCCCTCTGGGATTCACCCCTCCACTTT. Its product reads: CASSSVSLWDSPLHF. The entire variable domain, with the stretches around the CDR3 drawn from the reference TRBV11-2 and TRBJ1-6 proteins, is EAGVAQSPRYKIIEKRQSVAFWCNPISGHATLYWYQQILGQGPKLLIQFQNNGVVDDSQLPKDRFSAERLKGVDSTLKIQPAKLEDSAVYLCASSSVSLWDSPLHFGNGTRLTVT.